This T cell receptor (beta chain) was sequenced for a study of T cells in narcolepsy. About the study: Donors had narcolepsy type 1 or type 2, or were healthy controls.

Whole-study results and caveats: No autoreactive T cell clone sequences appeared in some memory CD4+ repertoires. Autoreactive HCRT-specific and TRIB2-specific clonotypes were marked in same-patient CSF-versus-blood CD4+ comparisons. Blood of same and different patients, but not healthy controls, reportedly held recurring autoreactive clonotypes.

A word on this clone: What it binds is not known.

Only in-frame clones appear in the TCRdb table, and some are missing; sequencing was by immunoSEQ multiplex PCR. The repertoire includes approximately 35,000 clones, about 85% of them detected once, and about 1% sits in the top ten. CDR3 length equals 13 residues. Trimming removed 1 base from V and 0 bases from J, with 3 bases in between. Germline CDR1 and CDR2: SGHTA and FQGNSA. The TCR was taken from a human donor in good health. The material sequenced was memory (CD45RA-) CD4+ T cells from blood. The V and J genes are TRBV7-2 and TRBJ1-1; D is uncertain. CDR3 residues: CASSLVMNTEAFF. CDR3 in DNA: TGTGCCAGCAGCTTAGTAATGAACACTGAAGCTTTCTTT.